The next 29 T cell receptor beta chains were all read from a single sample in a study of PD-1 blockade in mismatch repair-deficient tumors. These receptors have no identified antigens. Some clones are missing from TCRdb's copy, which holds only in-frame ones; the method was immunoSEQ multiplex PCR. The repertoire holds several thousand clones, with roughly 84% as singletons. Time point here: roughly ten-day in vitro stimulation with candidate mutation-associated neoantigen peptide 1. Sequencing used cells cultured in vitro, obtained from a patient treated with pembrolizumab. These receptors were obtained from an adult with mismatch repair-deficient cancer.

This clone was recorded a few times. The chain carries TRBV7-2 and TRBJ1-1, with D unresolved. Germline V CDR1 and CDR2: SGHTA, FQGNSA. V was shortened by 1 base and J by 6 bases, with 12 bases between the two germline ends. The CDR3 is made up of 14 amino acids. The CDR3 DNA follows: TGTGCCAGCAGCTTAGACATATTCGCGGCTGAAGCTTTCTTT. As protein: CASSLDIFAAEAFF.

The chain recombines TRBV10-3 with TRBJ2-2; TRBD2 matches at 8 bases. J was trimmed by 3 bases and V by 5 bases; bases with no gene match: 2. The CDR3 has 14 residues. Germline CDR1 and CDR2: ENHRY and SYGVKD. In DNA form, the CDR3 reads TGTGCCATCAGTAGCGGGAGTCACACCGGGGAGCTGTTTTTT. Amino acid sequence: CAISSGSHTGELFF.

By share, this clone ranks as large. CDR3 protein: CASSPLPPGTGNTYEQYF. The CDR3 DNA is TGTGCCAGCAGCCCTCTCCCCCCCGGGACAGGGAATACCTACGAGCAGTACTTC. V is TRBV27 and J is TRBJ2-7; 9 bases map to TRBD1. In germline, CDR1 is MNHEY, CDR2 SMNVEV (reference sequence). The CDR3 totals 18 residues. V gave up 6 bases and J gave up 2 bases; unmatched junction bases: 17.

The gene calls are TRBV28 and TRBJ2-7; 16 bases match TRBD2. Germline-derived CDR1 and CDR2 are MDHEN and SYDVKM. The CDR3 spans 19 residues. The V gene end was trimmed by 3 bases and the J gene end by 0 bases; junction bases not matched to a gene: 8. Here the CDR3 reads CASSFHGTSGRENSYEQYF. Here the CDR3 DNA reads TGTGCCAGCAGTTTCCATGGGACTAGCGGGAGGGAAAACTCCTACGAGCAGTACTTC. Full variable domain (missing parts from reference TRBV28 and TRBJ2-7): DVKVTQSSRYLVKRTGEKVFLECVQDMDHENMFWYRQDPGLGLRLIYFSYDVKMKEKGDIPEGYSVSREKKERFSLILESASTNQTSMYLCASSFHGTSGRENSYEQYFGPGTRLTVT.

In the case of this clone: One end of the junction is discordant with germline, which a read error may explain. The chain recombines TRBV6-5 with TRBJ1-1, with 8 bases aligning to TRBD1. Per germline, CDR1 MNHEY and CDR2 SVGAGI. This CDR3 is 12 amino acids long. CDR3 residues: CASHRGNSEAFF. The CDR3 region has the DNA TGTGCCAGCCACAGGGGGAACTCTGAAGCTTTCTTT.

The chain employs TRBV7-8 and TRBJ2-7; D is unresolved. Germline CDR1 SGHVS, CDR2 FQNEAQ. The CDR3 sequence is 17 residues long. Trimming removed 1 base at V and 0 bases at J, with 16 bases between. Written as DNA, the CDR3 is TGTGCCAGCAGCTTAGGGTGGGTGGACCAGACCTCCTACGAGCAGTACTTC. Protein: CASSLGWVDQTSYEQYF.

V is TRBV19 and J is TRBJ1-1, with D unclear. Germline V gene sequence: CDR1 LNHDA, CDR2 SQIVND (reference sequence). The CDR3 runs 15 residues. Between the trimmed V and J ends, which lost 5 bases and 6 bases, there was a span of 19 bases. The CDR3 sequence is CASSSRTRDGPEAFF. CDR3 DNA sequence: TGTGCCAGTAGTTCGCGGACTAGGGATGGTCCTGAAGCTTTCTTT. The entire variable domain, with the rest obtained from reference TRBV19 and TRBJ1-1, is as follows: DGGITQSPKYLFRKEGQNVTLSCEQNLNHDAMYWYRQDPGQGLRLIYYSQIVNDFQKGDIAEGYSVSREKKESFPLTVTSAQKNPTAFYLCASSSRTRDGPEAFFGQGTRLTVV.

The CDR3 protein is CASSERSTNEKLFF. CDR3 nucleotide sequence: TGTGCCAGCAGTGAACGGTCAACTAATGAAAAACTGTTTTTT. J is TRBJ1-4 and V is TRBV2; D uncertain. V was pared by 2 bases and J by 0 bases, with 4 bases between. This CDR3 has 14 residues. Germline V gives CDR1 SNHLY, CDR2 FYNNEI. The full variable domain, its missing parts supplied by reference TRBV2 and TRBJ1-4, is EPEVTQTPSHQVTQMGQEVILRCVPISNHLYFYWYRQILGQKVEFLVSFYNNEISEKSEIFDDQFSVERPDGSNFTLKIRSTKLEDSAMYFCASSERSTNEKLFFGSGTQLSVL.

This chain joins TRBV28 and TRBJ2-7; 11 bases fit TRBD1. The CDR3 is made up of 14 amino acids. Germline values: CDR1 MDHEN, CDR2 SYDVKM. V shed 8 bases and J 4 bases; nucleotides not matched to a gene: 7. The CDR3 DNA is TGTGCCAGCGGACAGGGGGCCCCTACTTACGAGCAGTACTTC. It translates to CASGQGAPTYEQYF.

This chain links TRBV18 with TRBJ1-4, with D perhaps matching TRBD1 (5 bases). V was trimmed by 2 bases and J by 8 bases, leaving 12 bases between them. CDR3 length: 14 amino acids. Germline CDR1 KGHSH, CDR2 LQKENI. The CDR3 sequence is CASSPSQGKEKLFF. CDR3 nucleotide sequence: TGTGCCAGCTCACCATCGCAGGGCAAGGAAAAACTGTTTTTT.

As DNA, the CDR3 is TGTGCCAGCAGTTATAACAGGGGTAGGGACACTGAAGCTTTCTTT. Its translation is CASSYNRGRDTEAFF. The chain combines TRBV27 with TRBJ1-1, with 7 bases matching TRBD1. V trimming: 4 bases; J trimming: 3 bases; junction bases outside the gene matches: 8. The CDR3 sequence is 15 residues long. Germline assignment: CDR1 MNHEY and CDR2 SMNVEV (reference sequence).

The J gene is TRBJ2-7, the V gene TRBV19; tentative D call: TRBD1 (5 bases). Between the trimmed V and J ends, which lost 1 base and 3 bases, there was a span of 7 bases. The CDR3 extends over 13 amino acids. The germline gives CDR1 LNHDA, CDR2 SQIVND (reference sequence). The CDR3 sequence is CASSIVGHYEQYF. CDR3 sequence (DNA): TGTGCCAGTAGTATAGTCGGACACTACGAGCAGTACTTC.

This chain connects TRBV18 to TRBJ2-3; tentatively, D is TRBD1 (7 bases). The CDR3 is made up of 16 amino acids. V was cut by 6 bases and J by 3 bases, with 19 bases left in between. CDR1 and CDR2 from the germline V gene are KGHSH and LQKENI. The CDR3 sequence: CASSRLGQGGTDTQYF. CDR3 in DNA: TGTGCCAGCTCCCGATTGGGCCAGGGGGGAACAGATACGCAGTATTTT.

V is TRBV9 and J is TRBJ2-2; possible D gene TRBD2, 5 bases. This CDR3 is built from 14 residues. V was pared by 0 bases and J by 7 bases, with 10 bases between. Germline V gene lookup returns CDR1 SGDLS and CDR2 YYNGEE. The DNA of the CDR3 is TGTGCCAGCAGCGTAGTGGGGAGTGACGGGGAGCTGTTTTTT. Amino acid sequence: CASSVVGSDGELFF. Filled out from reference TRBV9 and TRBJ2-2, the complete variable domain reads DSGVTQTPKHLITATGQRVTLRCSPRSGDLSVYWYQQSLDQGLQFLIQYYNGEERAKGNILERFSAQQFPDLHSELNLSSLELGDSALYFCASSVVGSDGELFFGEGSRLTVL.

The chain employs TRBV19 and TRBJ2-3; 10 bases line up with TRBD2. The CDR3 runs 17 residues. Germline V lookup: CDR1 LNHDA, CDR2 SQIVND (reference sequence). Trimming removed 7 bases from V and 4 bases from J; junction bases left unmatched: 14. In nucleotides, the CDR3 is TGTGCCAGTACCAGGACGGTGGCTAGCGGGAGTTCAGATACGCAGTATTTT. This gives the protein CASTRTVASGSSDTQYF.

The genes are TRBV6-4 and TRBJ2-3; D may match TRBD1 or TRBD2 (5 bases each). Trimming stripped 3 bases from V and 4 bases from J, with 8 bases between. The CDR3 is 13 amino acids. Looked up from germline, CDR1 is MRHNA and CDR2 is SNTAGT. The DNA of the CDR3 is TGTGCCAGCAGTGATAGGGGAGCAGATACGCAGTATTTT. It yields the protein CASSDRGADTQYF.

This chain connects TRBV29-1 to TRBJ1-2; TRBD1 matches 9 bases. This CDR3 is 12 amino acids long. Per germline, CDR1 SQVTM and CDR2 ANQGSEA. V trimming: 1 base; J trimming: 8 bases; junction bases outside the gene matches: 2. The CDR3 is CSVEGTGAGYTF. CDR3 DNA sequence: TGCAGCGTTGAAGGGACAGGGGCCGGCTACACCTTC.

The V call is TRBV2, the J call TRBJ2-3; 12 bases are shared with TRBD2. V shed 6 bases and J 0 bases; nucleotides not matched to a gene: 4. The CDR3 sequence is 16 residues long. Germline V gene data show CDR1 as SNHLY and CDR2 as FYNNEI. The CDR3 loop is CASRPGLAGSTDTQYF. The CDR3 DNA is TGTGCCAGCAGACCGGGACTAGCGGGTAGCACAGATACGCAGTATTTT.

V gene TRBV5-1 combines with J gene TRBJ2-2; no definite D call. CDR3 size: 17 residues. V dropped 2 bases and J dropped 3 bases, with 17 bases sitting between them. In germline, CDR1 is SGHRS, CDR2 YFSETQ. CDR3 amino acids: CASSFLGRKQDTGELFF. The CDR3 DNA is TGCGCCAGCAGCTTCCTCGGGCGGAAGCAGGACACCGGGGAGCTGTTTTTT.

This clone turned up a few times. J is TRBJ2-2 and V is TRBV27; 11 bases are shared with TRBD1. This CDR3 is 14 amino acids long. J gave up 7 bases and V 4 bases, and 2 bases lay outside the gene matches. In germline, CDR1 is MNHEY, CDR2 SMNVEV (reference sequence). The CDR3, as DNA: TGTGCCAGCAGTTGGACAGGGGGCCACGGGGAGCTGTTTTTT. Translated: CASSWTGGHGELFF.

As to this clone: Different DNA sequences within this sample yield the same CDR3. The rearrangement uses TRBV29-1 and TRBJ2-7; TRBD2 aligns across 9 bases. V dropped 1 base and J dropped 6; count of bases not matched to a gene: 7. This CDR3 is 14 amino acids long. The germline CDR1 and CDR2 sequences are SQVTM and ANQGSEA. DNA of the CDR3: TGCAGCGTTGAAGGGGCGGGAGGGCCGGGCGAGCAGTACTTC. Protein: CSVEGAGGPGEQYF.

The J gene is TRBJ1-1, the V gene TRBV7-9; maybe TRBD1 (6 bases). CDR1 is SEHNR and CDR2 is FQNEAQ in the germline V gene (reference sequence). The CDR3 loop spans 13 amino acids. V was pared by 1 base and J by 5 bases, with 8 bases between. The DNA of the CDR3 is TGTGCCAGCAGCTTAGAGGGGGGGACTGAAGCTTTCTTT. Its protein is CASSLEGGTEAFF.

The chain has TRBV27 and TRBJ1-2; 9 bases line up with TRBD1. The CDR3 length is 19 residues. The ends lost 5 bases at V and 1 base at J; junction bases unmatched: 17. Germline V gene lookup returns CDR1 MNHEY and CDR2 SMNVEV (reference sequence). CDR3 protein: CASSHHSNPGQGLNYGYTF. CDR3 DNA: TGTGCCAGCAGTCACCACTCGAACCCGGGACAGGGCCTTAACTATGGCTACACCTTC.

V and J are TRBV10-3 and TRBJ2-7; TRBD2 aligns across 9 bases. The junction had 9 bases not matched to a gene; V was cut back by 7 bases and J by 8 bases. The CDR3 runs 13 residues. Germline CDR1 is ENHRY and CDR2 is SYGVKD. The CDR3 loop is CAITEIAGEKQYF. CDR3 in DNA: TGTGCCATCACGGAGATAGCGGGAGAGAAGCAGTACTTC.

This clone was observed a single time. The chain joins TRBV29-1 to TRBJ1-1; D gene uncertain. In germline, CDR1 is SQVTM, CDR2 ANQGSEA. V was pared by 7 bases and J by 3 bases, with 12 bases between. CDR3 length: 12 amino acids. In DNA form, the CDR3 reads TGCAGCGGATCTAAGGGCCACACTGAAGCTTTCTTT. Translation gives CSGSKGHTEAFF. The variable domain in full, completed from reference TRBV29-1 and TRBJ1-1, reads SAVISQKPSRDICQRGTSLTIQCQVDSQVTMMFWYRQQPGQSLTLIATANQGSEATYESGFVIDKFPISRPNLTFSTLTVSNMSPEDSSIYLCSGSKGHTEAFFGQGTRLTVV.

The rearrangement uses TRBV7-8 and TRBJ1-1; possibly TRBD1 for D (5 bases). CDR1 and CDR2 from the germline V gene are SGHVS and FQNEAQ. V lost 0 bases and J 4 bases, leaving 9 bases between the germline ends. The CDR3 consists of 14 residues. CDR3 DNA: TGTGCCAGCAGCTTAGCAGGGGTCGGCACTGAAGCTTTCTTT. As protein: CASSLAGVGTEAFF.

The gene calls are TRBV6-5 and TRBJ2-7; 7 nucleotides agree with TRBD1. V lost 5 bases and J lost 3; bases outside the gene matches: 1. Germline CDR1 is MNHEY and CDR2 is SVGAGI. The CDR3 has 12 amino acids. CDR3 DNA: TGTGCCAGCAGTGGGGACAGCTACGAGCAGTACTTC. It translates to CASSGDSYEQYF.

The V and J genes are TRBV4-2 and TRBJ1-4, with D possibly being TRBD1 (5 bases). Trimming left V 0 bases short and J 6 bases short, with 17 bases between. Germline lookup yields CDR1 LGHNA and CDR2 YNFKEQ. CDR3 size: 17 residues. The CDR3: CASSQDRDAVSDEKLFF. CDR3 bases: TGTGCCAGCAGCCAAGATCGGGACGCAGTCTCGGATGAAAAACTGTTTTTT.

The chain links TRBV7-9 to TRBJ2-2; D uncertain. Per germline, CDR1 SEHNR and CDR2 FQNEAQ (reference sequence). V gave up 2 bases and J gave up 5 bases, with 6 bases separating them. This CDR3 is built from 13 residues. The DNA of the CDR3 is TGTGCCAGCAGCTTAAGTGGAACCGGGGAGCTGTTTTTT. This codes for CASSLSGTGELFF.